The 19 T cell receptor beta chains below all came from one sample that was sequenced in a study of T cell changes during pregnancy in multiple sclerosis. Assay: immunoSEQ multiplex PCR; the TCRdb copy retains only in-frame clones and omits some. The sample lists 40,000 or so clones; about nine tenths were seen once. This material consisted of CD4+ T cells from peripheral blood mononuclear cells, taken after pregnancy. These TCRs come from a female donor in good health, enrolled as a control in a pregnancy study.

The chain uses TRBV5-1 and TRBJ2-3; tentatively, D is TRBD2 (5 bases). This CDR3 region has 15 residues. Trimming cost V 1 base and J 3 bases, with 12 bases left between them. Germline lookup yields CDR1 SGHRS and CDR2 YFSETQ. CDR3 sequence (DNA): TGCGCCAGCAGCTTGCGGGGTCTGGGAACAGATACGCAGTATTTT. This codes for CASSLRGLGTDTQYF.

V is TRBV7-7 and J is TRBJ2-6; TRBD1 is a possible D gene (6 bases). V was shortened by 6 bases and J by 1 base, with 13 bases between the two germline ends. The germline CDR1 and CDR2 sequences are SSHAT and FNYEAQ (reference sequence). The CDR3 is 16 residues long. The CDR3 region has the DNA TGTGCCAGCAGTCATCATACAGGGTCTGGGGCCAACGTCCTGACTTTC. This sequence encodes CASSHHTGSGANVLTF.

The rearrangement links TRBV7-9 to TRBJ1-1; D might be TRBD1 (6 bases). The germline CDR1 and CDR2 sequences are SEHNR and FQNEAQ (reference sequence). Trimming cost V 5 bases and J 11 bases, with 15 bases left between them. The CDR3 loop spans 12 amino acids. CDR3 residues: CASSIYRDVAFF. CDR3 in DNA: TGTGCCAGCAGCATCTACAGGGACGTGGCTTTCTTT.

This CDR3 is CASSLTYRDTEAFF. The CDR3 DNA sequence: TGTGCCAGCAGCTTGACGTACAGGGACACTGAAGCTTTCTTT. The chain employs TRBV5-5 and TRBJ1-1; a weak D match, TRBD1 (6 bases). The CDR3 is 14 residues long. V lost 1 base to trimming and J lost 3 bases, with 10 bases between them. The germline V gene encodes CDR1 SGHKS and CDR2 YYEKEE (reference sequence).

Regarding this clone: Other nucleotide sequences from this sample produce the same CDR3. This chain's CDR3 is CASSPGTNTEAFF. The CDR3 nucleotides read TGTGCCAGCTCACCCGGTACCAACACTGAAGCTTTCTTT. J is TRBJ1-1 and V is TRBV18; D is unclear. Trimming took 3 bases from V and 2 from J, leaving 7 bases between them. The germline gives CDR1 KGHSH, CDR2 LQKENI. The CDR3 covers 13 residues.

V usage is TRBV30 and J usage is TRBJ2-5, with 10 bases lining up with TRBD1. The J segment lost 4 bases and the V segment lost 1 base, leaving 6 bases of the junction unmatched. CDR3 length: 15 amino acids. CDR1 is GTSNPN and CDR2 is SVGIG in the germline V gene (reference sequence). CDR3 sequence: CAWSAGQGFGETQYF. The CDR3 DNA sequence: TGTGCCTGGAGTGCGGGACAGGGGTTCGGAGAGACCCAGTACTTC.

The chain is built from TRBV11-2 and TRBJ2-5, with a tentative D call TRBD2 (6 bases). The germline CDR1 and CDR2 sequences are SGHAT and FQNNGV. V was trimmed by 5 bases and J by 7 bases, leaving 14 bases between them. The CDR3 consists of 13 residues. The CDR3 loop reads CASSPGSEGTQYF. The CDR3 DNA is TGTGCCAGCAGCCCAGGATCGGAGGGGACCCAGTACTTC.

This chain's CDR3 is CASSYSGQSETFF. CDR3 sequence (DNA): TGTGCCAGCAGTTACTCGGGACAGAGCGAAACTTTCTTT. The rearrangement uses TRBV6-5 and TRBJ1-1, with TRBD1 identical over 7 bases. V trimming: 0 bases; J trimming: 12 bases; junction bases outside the gene matches: 7. This CDR3 has 13 residues. CDR1 and CDR2 (germline): MNHEY, SVGAGI.

DNA of the CDR3: TGTGCCAGCAGTTTACTAGCGGGATCAAGGGAGCAGTACTTC. This sequence encodes CASSLLAGSREQYF. The rearrangement joins TRBV28 to TRBJ2-7, with 9 nucleotides matching TRBD2. Germline V gene data show CDR1 as MDHEN and CDR2 as SYDVKM. The ends lost 2 bases at V and 7 bases at J; junction bases unmatched: 6. The CDR3 has 14 residues.

In this sample, this clone turned up once. The chain carries TRBV19 and TRBJ1-5, with 9 bases matching TRBD1. The germline CDR1 and CDR2 sequences are LNHDA and SQIVND (reference sequence). The V and J ends lost 8 bases and 3 bases, in that order; junction bases with no gene match: 8. The CDR3 contains 15 residues. The CDR3 loop is CASLRQGGTNQPQHF. As DNA, the CDR3 is TGTGCCAGTTTGAGACAGGGGGGTACCAATCAGCCCCAGCATTTT.

The chain joins TRBV30 to TRBJ2-3; 7 positions match TRBD2. J was trimmed by 1 base and V by 4 bases; bases with no gene match: 11. Germline V gene sequence: CDR1 GTSNPN, CDR2 SVGIG (reference sequence). This CDR3 is built from 16 residues. DNA for the CDR3: TGTGCCTGGACCGACGGCGGGAGCCCCGGCACAGATACGCAGTATTTT. Its protein is CAWTDGGSPGTDTQYF. Variable domain in full (rest from reference TRBV30 and TRBJ2-3): SQTIHQWPATLVQPVGSPLSLECTVEGTSNPNLYWYRQAAGRGLQLLFYSVGIGQISSEVPQNLSASRPQDRQFILSSKKLLLSDSGFYLCAWTDGGSPGTDTQYFGPGTRLTVL.

This chain uses TRBV7-8 with TRBJ2-7; D is undetermined. The CDR3 loop spans 14 amino acids. CDR1 and CDR2 (germline): SGHVS, FQNEAQ. V lost 6 bases to trimming and J lost 2 bases, with 14 bases between them. The CDR3 bases are TGTGCCAGCAGTGACACCCGTACAACCTACGAGCAGTACTTC. Encoded protein: CASSDTRTTYEQYF. The complete variable domain, with remaining parts taken from reference TRBV7-8 and TRBJ2-7, reads GAGVSQSPRYKVAKRGQDVALRCDPISGHVSLFWYQQALGQGPEFLTYFQNEAQLDKSGLPSDRFFAERPEGSVSTLKIQRTQQEDSAVYLCASSDTRTTYEQYFGPGTRLTVT.

This chain uses TRBV12-5 with TRBJ2-7, with a weak D call TRBD1 (6 bases). The ends were cut back, 9 bases at V and 3 bases at J, with 15 bases in the middle. Germline loops: CDR1 LGHNT, CDR2 FRNRAP. CDR3 size: 13 residues. CDR3 sequence reads: CASASTGNYEQYF. The CDR3 DNA reads as TGTGCTAGCGCATCGACAGGAAACTACGAGCAGTACTTC. The complete variable domain, with remaining parts taken from reference TRBV12-5 and TRBJ2-7, reads DARVTQTPRHKVTEMGQEVTMRCQPILGHNTVFWYRQTMMQGLELLAYFRNRAPLDDSGMPKDRFSAEMPDATLATLKIQPSEPRDSAVYFCASASTGNYEQYFGPGTRLTVT.

The chain employs TRBV28 and TRBJ2-6, with 9 positions matching TRBD1. The germline V gene encodes CDR1 MDHEN and CDR2 SYDVKM. The V gene end was trimmed by 5 bases and the J gene end by 0 bases; junction bases not matched to a gene: 8. There are 18 residues in the CDR3. The CDR3 DNA reads as TGTGCCAGCAGTGGGGGACAGGGAAGGGGCTCTGGGGCCAACGTCCTGACTTTC. This sequence encodes CASSGGQGRGSGANVLTF.

The gene calls are TRBV5-6 and TRBJ2-5; 7 nucleotides align to TRBD1. This CDR3 has 12 residues. CDR1 and CDR2 (germline): SGHDT, YYEEEE. With 4 bases clipped from V and 11 bases from J, the junction kept 8 bases outside the gene matches. The CDR3 nucleotides are TGTGCCAGCAGCCTCGACAGGGCCAAGCAGTACTTC. Its protein is CASSLDRAKQYF.

The chain joins TRBV19 to TRBJ2-5; 10 bases are shared with TRBD1. V was pared by 2 bases and J by 6 bases, with 6 bases of the junction left unmatched. The V gene's germline CDR1 is LNHDA and CDR2 SQIVND (reference sequence). This CDR3 spans 15 amino acids. DNA for the CDR3: TGTGCCAGTAGTATATTGTCGGGACAGGGGAAGACCCAGTACTTC. Translation: CASSILSGQGKTQYF.

This chain connects TRBV6-5 to TRBJ1-2, with D possibly being TRBD1 (6 bases). This CDR3 has 13 residues. Germline V CDR1 and CDR2: MNHEY, SVGAGI. Trimming took off 0 bases at V and 8 bases at J, with 10 bases between the two ends. The CDR3 DNA reads TGTGCCAGCAGTTACTCGACAGGTTCGGGCTACACCTTC. Protein sequence: CASSYSTGSGYTF.

This clone has a single count. The chain is built from TRBV6-5 and TRBJ2-5; 8 bases align to TRBD1. This CDR3 spans 15 amino acids. V lost 6 bases, J lost 1 base, and 7 bases stayed unmatched. Germline assignment: CDR1 MNHEY and CDR2 SVGAGI. CDR3 sequence: CASRLTGAPQETQYF. CDR3 bases: TGTGCCAGCAGGTTGACAGGGGCTCCCCAAGAGACCCAGTACTTC.

This chain uses TRBV21-1 with TRBJ2-5; the table's D call TRBD1 went unverified against the DNA. TRBV21-1 is annotated as a pseudogene. The CDR3 spans 15 residues. The CDR3 is CASSKRGRGLETQYF. In DNA, the CDR3 is TGTGCCAGCAGCAAGAGGGGCAGGGGGCTAGAGACCCAGTACTTC.